The T cell receptor beta chain under discussion was sequenced for a study of blood T cell repertoires in COVID-19. Trimming took off 1 base at V and 6 bases at J, with 18 bases between the two ends. The length of the CDR3 is 16 residues. The germline V gene has CDR1 SGHAT and CDR2 FQDESV (reference sequence). Original analysis: Reference gene primer amplification gave nucleated cell count estimates. The table came from immunoSEQ multiplex PCR; TCRdb's copy has only in-frame clones and leaves some out. That table is the source of V, J and clone size, and D and trimming were worked out from the DNA. The sample has 150,000 to 200,000 clones; around 83% are singletons.

This TCR derives from a man between 18 and 29 years old with acute or convalescent COVID-19. The rearrangement links TRBV11-1 to TRBJ1-2; D unclear. Sequencing was done on a sample of peripheral blood. This chain's CDR3 is CASSLVVAGGEDGYTF. CDR3 nucleotide sequence: TGTGCCAGCAGCTTAGTCGTTGCTGGTGGGGAGGATGGCTACACCTTC.